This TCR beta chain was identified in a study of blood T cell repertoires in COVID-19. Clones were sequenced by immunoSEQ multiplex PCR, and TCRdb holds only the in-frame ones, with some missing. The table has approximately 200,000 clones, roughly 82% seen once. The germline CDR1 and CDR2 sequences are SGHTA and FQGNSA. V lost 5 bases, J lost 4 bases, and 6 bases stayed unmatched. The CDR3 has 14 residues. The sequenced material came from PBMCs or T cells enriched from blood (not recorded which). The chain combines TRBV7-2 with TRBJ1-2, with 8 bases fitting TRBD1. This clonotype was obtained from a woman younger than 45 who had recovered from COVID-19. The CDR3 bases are TGTGCCAGCAGCCCGGTGACAGGGGCCTATGGCTACACCTTC. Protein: CASSPVTGAYGYTF.